The 16 T cell receptor beta chains presented below share a single source sample, sequenced in a study of blood T cell repertoires in COVID-19. Profiled with immunoSEQ multiplex PCR; TCRdb holds only in-frame clones, not every one. The top ten hold about 9.4% of the sample, which has some 400,000 clones, roughly 86% seen once. The specimen was peripheral blood. The source of these receptors is a woman aged 25 to 39 with COVID-19, enrolled during active disease.

The chain carries TRBV6-1 and TRBJ2-2; TRBD1 agrees at 11 bases. The ends lost 3 bases at V and 6 bases at J; junction bases unmatched: 3. The CDR3 length is 15 residues. CDR1 and CDR2 (germline): MNHNS, SASEGT. CDR3 DNA: TGTGCCAGCAGTGAGGGGACAGGGGGAGCCGGGGAGCTGTTTTTT. This translates into CASSEGTGGAGELFF.

The CDR3 nucleotides read TGTGCCAGCAGTTCTTACAGGGGTGAGGACTACGAGCAGTACTTC. This codes for CASSSYRGEDYEQYF. This chain links TRBV7-2 with TRBJ2-7; 7 bases are a match to TRBD1. The CDR3 sequence is 15 residues long. The trim removed 6 bases at V and 3 bases at J, leaving 11 bases unmatched. The germline V gene encodes CDR1 SGHTA and CDR2 FQGNSA.

The chain uses TRBV5-4 and TRBJ1-1; unclear D gene. V lost 4 bases and J 8 bases, leaving 12 bases between the germline ends. CDR3 length: 12 residues. Germline CDR1 is SGHNT and CDR2 is YYREEE (reference sequence). CDR3 loop: CASSLSRGEAFF. The CDR3 coding sequence is TGTGCCAGCAGCCTTTCGCGGGGAGAAGCTTTCTTT. Complete variable domain (other parts from reference TRBV5-4 and TRBJ1-1): ETGVTQSPTHLIKTRGQQVTLRCSSQSGHNTVSWYQQALGQGPQFIFQYYREEENGRGNFPPRFSGLQFPNYSSELNVNALELDDSALYLCASSLSRGEAFFGQGTRLTVV.

This clone was counted only a few times. This chain links TRBV5-1 with TRBJ2-1; D uncertain. Trimming removed 0 bases from V and 8 bases from J, with 9 bases in between. This CDR3 contains 13 residues. Looked up from germline, CDR1 is SGHRS and CDR2 is YFSETQ. The CDR3 region is CASSLVERDEQFF. The CDR3 DNA is TGCGCCAGCAGCTTGGTTGAGCGAGATGAGCAGTTCTTC.

The genes are TRBV2 and TRBJ2-7; D ambiguous. The V end lost 9 bases, the J end lost 4 bases, and 10 bases lay between the germline ends. This CDR3 region has 11 residues. Germline V gives CDR1 SNHLY, CDR2 FYNNEI. CDR3 sequence reads: CASARGYEQYF. The CDR3, as DNA: TGTGCCAGTGCTCGAGGATACGAGCAGTACTTC.

J is TRBJ2-1 and V is TRBV10-3, with unresolved D. V was clipped by 4 bases and J by 4 bases, with 14 bases between them. Germline V gene sequence: CDR1 ENHRY, CDR2 SYGVKD. This CDR3 spans 15 amino acids. This chain's CDR3 is CAISVSGGAYNEQFF. CDR3 in DNA: TGTGCCATCAGTGTCTCCGGCGGAGCGTACAATGAGCAGTTCTTC.

The chain combines TRBV24-1 with TRBJ2-5, with TRBD2 matching over 7 bases. Germline CDR1 KGHDR, CDR2 SFDVKD. The CDR3 has 14 amino acids. With V trimmed by 3 bases and J by 1 base, 1 base remained unmatched. CDR3 protein: CATSDPGGQETQYF. DNA of the CDR3: TGTGCCACCAGTGATCCGGGGGGCCAAGAGACCCAGTACTTC.

The chain uses TRBV28 and TRBJ1-3; 9 nucleotides agree with TRBD1. This CDR3 comprises 16 residues. Germline lookup yields CDR1 MDHEN and CDR2 SYDVKM. The trim removed 10 bases at V and 2 bases at J, leaving 12 bases unmatched. The CDR3 spells CATTMGQGPAGNTIYF. The DNA of the CDR3 is TGTGCCACCACCATGGGACAGGGACCAGCTGGAAACACCATATATTTT. The full variable domain, completed using reference TRBV28 and TRBJ1-3, is DVKVTQSSRYLVKRTGEKVFLECVQDMDHENMFWYRQDPGLGLRLIYFSYDVKMKEKGDIPEGYSVSREKKERFSLILESASTNQTSMYLCATTMGQGPAGNTIYFGEGSWLTVV.

The rearrangement uses TRBV2 and TRBJ1-1; D call uncertain. V lost 0 bases, J lost 0 bases, and 11 bases lay in between. The CDR3 is made up of 16 amino acids. Germline V gene lookup returns CDR1 SNHLY and CDR2 FYNNEI. DNA for the CDR3: TGTGCCAGCAGTGAAGCCCGGATACTAGTGAACACTGAAGCTTTCTTT. This encodes CASSEARILVNTEAFF. The full variable domain, in which reference TRBV2 and TRBJ1-1 provide the parts outside the CDR3, is EPEVTQTPSHQVTQMGQEVILRCVPISNHLYFYWYRQILGQKVEFLVSFYNNEISEKSEIFDDQFSVERPDGSNFTLKIRSTKLEDSAMYFCASSEARILVNTEAFFGQGTRLTVV.

The rearrangement joins TRBV5-8 to TRBJ2-3; no clear D. In germline, CDR1 is SGHTS, CDR2 YDEGEE. V was cut by 3 bases and J by 0 bases, with 14 bases left in between. CDR3 length equals 16 residues. The CDR3 DNA follows: TGTGCCAGCAGCTCGTTGACCATGACTAGCACAGATACGCAGTATTTT. The encoded protein is CASSSLTMTSTDTQYF.

The chain links TRBV11-2 to TRBJ1-6, with 9 bases that match TRBD1. The junction had 11 bases not matched to a gene; V was cut back by 6 bases and J by 8 bases. Germline CDR1 SGHAT, CDR2 FQNNGV. CDR3 size: 16 residues. This CDR3 reads CASSSGPGQGDSPLHF. In nucleotides, the CDR3 is TGTGCCAGCAGTTCTGGCCCGGGACAGGGTGATTCACCCCTCCACTTT.

The chain links TRBV3-1 (or the pseudogene TRBV3-2) to TRBJ2-4; 9 bases line up with TRBD2. Looked up from germline, CDR1 is LGHDT and CDR2 is YNNKEL (reference sequence). J gave up 0 bases and V 3 bases, and 3 bases lay outside the gene matches. This CDR3 is built from 16 residues. The CDR3 spells CASSQLAGLAKNIQYF. The CDR3 DNA reads TGTGCCAGCAGCCAGCTAGCGGGACTAGCCAAAAACATTCAGTACTTC.

The V call is TRBV9, the J call TRBJ2-1; 8 bases map to TRBD1. CDR1 is SGDLS and CDR2 is YYNGEE in the germline V gene. The V and J ends lost 1 base and 9 bases, in that order; junction bases with no gene match: 12. This CDR3 contains 16 residues. CDR3 nucleotide sequence: TGTGCCAGCAGCGTACTGACAGGGGTGGGGTTGGGTGAGCAGTTCTTC. This encodes CASSVLTGVGLGEQFF. The whole variable domain, remainder taken from reference TRBV9 and TRBJ2-1, is DSGVTQTPKHLITATGQRVTLRCSPRSGDLSVYWYQQSLDQGLQFLIQYYNGEERAKGNILERFSAQQFPDLHSELNLSSLELGDSALYFCASSVLTGVGLGEQFFGPGTRLTVL.

The CDR3 protein is CASSESAGDGQETQYF. In DNA, the CDR3 is TGTGCCAGCAGTGAATCGGCAGGGGACGGACAAGAGACCCAGTACTTC. The chain carries TRBV2 and TRBJ2-5, with D possibly being TRBD1 (6 bases). V lost 2 bases and J 2 bases, leaving 15 bases between the germline ends. The CDR3 spans 16 residues. Looked up from germline, CDR1 is SNHLY and CDR2 is FYNNEI.

This sequence joins TRBV6-6 and TRBJ2-1, with TRBD2 matching over 10 bases. Looked up from germline, CDR1 is MNHNY and CDR2 is SVGAGI (reference sequence). The V segment lost 0 bases and the J segment 9 bases; nucleotides outside the gene matches: 8. The CDR3 is 16 residues long. The CDR3 is CASSYSFSGRTGEQFF. The CDR3 nucleotides read TGTGCCAGCAGTTACTCGTTTAGCGGGAGGACAGGTGAGCAGTTCTTC.

In this sample, this clone turned up a few times. The chain employs TRBV2 and TRBJ2-2; TRBD1 agrees at 10 bases. Germline CDR1 SNHLY, CDR2 FYNNEI. The CDR3 totals 16 residues. The trim removed 5 bases at V and 5 bases at J, leaving 8 bases unmatched. CDR3 amino acids: CASSQDRGRGTGELFF. For the CDR3, the DNA is TGTGCCAGCAGTCAAGACAGGGGGCGAGGTACCGGGGAGCTGTTTTTT.